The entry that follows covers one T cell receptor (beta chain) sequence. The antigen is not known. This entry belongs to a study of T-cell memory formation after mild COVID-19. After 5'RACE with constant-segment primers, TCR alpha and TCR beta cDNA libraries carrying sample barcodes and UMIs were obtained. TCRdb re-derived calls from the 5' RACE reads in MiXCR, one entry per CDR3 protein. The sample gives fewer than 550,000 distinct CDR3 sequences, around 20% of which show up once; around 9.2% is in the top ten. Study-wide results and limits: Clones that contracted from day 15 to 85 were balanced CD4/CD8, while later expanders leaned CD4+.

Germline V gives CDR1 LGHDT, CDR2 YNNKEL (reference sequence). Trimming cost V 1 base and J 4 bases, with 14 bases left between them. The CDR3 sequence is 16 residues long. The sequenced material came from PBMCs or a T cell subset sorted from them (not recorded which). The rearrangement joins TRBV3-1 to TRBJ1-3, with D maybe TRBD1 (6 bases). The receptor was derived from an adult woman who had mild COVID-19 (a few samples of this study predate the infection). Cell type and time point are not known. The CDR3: CASSQADNRVGNTIYF. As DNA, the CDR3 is TGTGCCAGCAGCCAAGCGGACAACAGGGTCGGAAACACCATATATTTT.